The 11 T cell receptor beta chains in this list originate from one sample, sequenced in a study of cytotoxic CD8 clonotypes in ibrutinib-treated CLL. Using immunoSEQ multiplex PCR, the repertoire was profiled, and TCRdb retains in-frame clones only, with some absent. This sample has around 300,000 clones, with about 80% found just once. This specimen consisted of PBMCs, obtained before ibrutinib treatment. The origin of the receptors is a human donor with chronic lymphocytic leukemia.

The V gene is TRBV4-3, the J gene TRBJ2-2; D remains unclear. Per germline, CDR1 LGHNA and CDR2 YSLEER. The length of the CDR3 is 15 residues. The V and J ends lost 4 bases and 0 bases respectively, with 9 bases between them. CDR3 bases: TGCGCCAGCAGCCCATACCCCCCGAACACCGGGGAGCTGTTTTTT. This encodes CASSPYPPNTGELFF.

This chain joins TRBV6-1 and TRBJ1-5; D is unresolved. This CDR3 has 14 residues. V was cut by 9 bases and J by 0 bases, with 12 bases left in between. Looked up from germline, CDR1 is MNHNS and CDR2 is SASEGT. CDR3 sequence: CASFGDYSNQPQHF. The DNA for the CDR3 is TGTGCCAGTTTTGGTGATTATAGCAATCAGCCCCAGCATTTT.

The chain recombines TRBV20-1 with TRBJ1-1; no clear D gene. This CDR3 contains 11 residues. Trimming removed 0 bases from V and 1 base from J, with 0 bases in between. CDR1 is DFQATT and CDR2 is SNEGSKA in the germline V gene (reference sequence). In DNA form, the CDR3 reads TGCAGTGCTAGAGAGAACACTGAAGCTTTCTTT. This encodes CSARENTEAFF.

The V call is TRBV27, the J call TRBJ2-2; TRBD1 might be the D (6 bases). CDR1 and CDR2 (germline): MNHEY, SMNVEV (reference sequence). V lost 4 bases, J lost 3 bases, and 12 bases lay in between. The CDR3 covers 15 residues. CDR3 in amino acids: CASSSRDKYTGELFF. The CDR3 region has the DNA TGTGCCAGCAGTTCCCGGGACAAGTACACCGGGGAGCTGTTTTTT.

The chain recombines TRBV28 with TRBJ2-1; TRBD2 agrees at 9 bases. J lost 8 bases, V lost 0 bases, and 8 bases had no gene match. The length of the CDR3 is 16 residues. The V gene's germline CDR1 is MDHEN and CDR2 SYDVKM. The CDR3 reads CASSLWGGRAIDEQFF. As DNA, the CDR3 is TGTGCCAGCAGTTTATGGGGCGGGAGGGCCATCGATGAGCAGTTCTTC.

As for this clone: An end of the junction does not agree with germline; a read error may underlie this. The chain carries TRBV7-7 and TRBJ2-3; 7 positions match TRBD1. The CDR3 is made up of 15 amino acids. Germline CDR1 and CDR2: SSHAT and FNYEAQ (reference sequence). The CDR3 here is CASSLDGQGTDTQYF. The CDR3 DNA sequence: TGTGCTAGCAGCTTAGACGGACAGGGCACAGATACGCAGTATTTT.

The CDR3, as DNA: TGTGCCAGCAGCTCACCAGGGATGGGCGAGCAGTACTTC. This codes for CASSSPGMGEQYF. This sequence joins TRBV7-9 and TRBJ2-7; D may be TRBD1 (5 bases). Germline CDR1 and CDR2: SEHNR and FQNEAQ (reference sequence). The V end was cut by 4 bases, the J end by 6 bases, with 13 bases between. The CDR3 spans 13 residues. The full variable domain, with the rest looked up from reference TRBV7-9 and TRBJ2-7, is DTGVSQNPRHKITKRGQNVTFRCDPISEHNRLYWYRQTLGQGPEFLTYFQNEAQLEKSRLLSDRFSAERPKGSFSTLEIQRTEQGDSAMYLCASSSPGMGEQYFGPGTRLTVT.

The chain has TRBV7-3 and TRBJ2-3, with 7 bases that match TRBD2. Germline V gene lookup returns CDR1 SGHTA and CDR2 FQGTGA. Germline trimming cut 6 bases from V and 2 bases from J; bases unmatched to any gene: 8. The CDR3 is 15 residues long. The CDR3, as DNA: TGTGCCAGCAGTCCTAGCGGCTATTACACAGATACGCAGTATTTT. Protein product: CASSPSGYYTDTQYF.

This clone was detected once. V usage is TRBV7-3 and J usage is TRBJ1-5; no clear D gene. The V end was cut by 2 bases, the J end by 7 bases, with 9 bases between. Germline V lookup: CDR1 SGHTA, CDR2 FQGTGA. The CDR3 is 13 amino acids. Here the CDR3 reads CASSLAPRQPQHF. The CDR3 coding sequence is TGTGCCAGCAGCTTAGCCCCTCGCCAGCCCCAGCATTTT. Full variable domain (missing parts from reference TRBV7-3 and TRBJ1-5): GAGVSQTPSNKVTEKGKYVELRCDPISGHTALYWYRQSLGQGPEFLIYFQGTGAADDSGLPNDRFFAVRPEGSVSTLKIQRTERGDSAVYLCASSLAPRQPQHFGDGTRLSIL.

The chain links TRBV7-8 to TRBJ2-1; D gene unclear. The V gene's germline CDR1 is SGHVS and CDR2 FQNEAQ. This CDR3 contains 15 residues. Trimming shortened V by 1 base and J by 0 bases, and 7 bases separated the two germline ends. CDR3 sequence reads: CASSLDLASYNEQFF. The CDR3 coding sequence is TGTGCCAGCAGCTTAGACCTCGCCTCCTACAATGAGCAGTTCTTC.

This chain links TRBV10-3 with TRBJ1-1; unclear D gene. Germline V CDR1 and CDR2: ENHRY, SYGVKD. The CDR3 loop spans 13 amino acids. V was cut by 3 bases and J by 0 bases, with 5 bases left in between. This chain's CDR3 is CAISENMNTEAFF. The CDR3 region has the DNA TGTGCCATCAGTGAAAATATGAACACTGAAGCTTTCTTT.